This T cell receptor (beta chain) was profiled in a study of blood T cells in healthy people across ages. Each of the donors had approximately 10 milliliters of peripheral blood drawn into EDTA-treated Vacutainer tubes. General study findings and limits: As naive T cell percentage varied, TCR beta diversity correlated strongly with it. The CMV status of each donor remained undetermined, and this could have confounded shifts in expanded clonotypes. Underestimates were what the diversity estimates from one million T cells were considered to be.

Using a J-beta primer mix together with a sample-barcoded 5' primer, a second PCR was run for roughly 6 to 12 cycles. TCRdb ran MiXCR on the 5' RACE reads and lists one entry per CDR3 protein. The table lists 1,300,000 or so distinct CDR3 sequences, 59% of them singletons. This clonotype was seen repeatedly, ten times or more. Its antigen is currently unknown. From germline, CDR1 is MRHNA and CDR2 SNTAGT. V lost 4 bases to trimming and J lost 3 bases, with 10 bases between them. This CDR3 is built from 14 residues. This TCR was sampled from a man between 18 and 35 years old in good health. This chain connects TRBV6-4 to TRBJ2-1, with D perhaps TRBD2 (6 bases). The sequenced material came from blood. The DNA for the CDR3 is TGTGCCAGCAGTGTAGCTAGCGACTACAATGAGCAGTTCTTC. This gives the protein CASSVASDYNEQFF.